This TCR beta chain was obtained from a study of shared T cell receptors in the human thymus. The V gene's germline CDR1 is LNHDA and CDR2 SQIVND (reference sequence). This CDR3 is 23 amino acids long. V dropped 3 bases and J dropped 0 bases, with 33 bases sitting between them. Assay: immunoSEQ multiplex PCR; the TCRdb copy retains only in-frame clones and omits some. The sample has approximately 400,000 clones, roughly 94% seen once. The source is a human donor. The sample was thymocytes. The chain combines TRBV19 with TRBJ1-5; D remains unclear. The CDR3 region has the DNA TGTGCCAGTAGTATTTGGCGCACCTCAAGCTTAGCGTGCGGGGTAGATAGCAATCAGCCCCAGCATTTT. It is translated as CASSIWRTSSLACGVDSNQPQHF.